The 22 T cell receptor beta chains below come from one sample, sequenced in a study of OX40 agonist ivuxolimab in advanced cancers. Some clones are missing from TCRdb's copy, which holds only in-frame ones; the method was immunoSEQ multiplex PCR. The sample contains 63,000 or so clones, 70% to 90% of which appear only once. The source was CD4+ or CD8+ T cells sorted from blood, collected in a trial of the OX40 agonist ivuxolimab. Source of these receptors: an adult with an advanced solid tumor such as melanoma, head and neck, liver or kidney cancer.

The CDR3 reads CASRPDSILEAFF. CDR3 DNA sequence: TGTGCCAGCAGACCAGACAGTATCCTTGAAGCTTTCTTT. The chain links TRBV6-1 to TRBJ1-1; a possible D gene is TRBD1 (5 bases). Germline V CDR1 and CDR2: MNHNS, SASEGT. The CDR3 loop spans 13 amino acids. Trimming left V 6 bases short and J 7 bases short, with 15 bases between.

Written as DNA, the CDR3 is TGTGCCAGCAGCTCCCTCCGACAGCCGGGACAGGCTTTCTTT. Translation: CASSSLRQPGQAFF. The rearrangement uses TRBV11-2 and TRBJ1-1; 7 bases align to TRBD1. Looked up from germline, CDR1 is SGHAT and CDR2 is FQNNGV. V gave up 4 bases and J gave up 11 bases; unmatched junction bases: 13. The CDR3 is 14 amino acids.

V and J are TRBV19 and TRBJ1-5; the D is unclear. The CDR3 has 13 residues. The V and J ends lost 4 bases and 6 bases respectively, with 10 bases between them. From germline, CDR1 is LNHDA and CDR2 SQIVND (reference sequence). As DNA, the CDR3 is TGTGCCAGTAGTACTCAGGTTACTCAGCCCCAGCATTTT. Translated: CASSTQVTQPQHF. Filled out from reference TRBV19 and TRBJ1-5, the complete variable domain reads DGGITQSPKYLFRKEGQNVTLSCEQNLNHDAMYWYRQDPGQGLRLIYYSQIVNDFQKGDIAEGYSVSREKKESFPLTVTSAQKNPTAFYLCASSTQVTQPQHFGDGTRLSIL.

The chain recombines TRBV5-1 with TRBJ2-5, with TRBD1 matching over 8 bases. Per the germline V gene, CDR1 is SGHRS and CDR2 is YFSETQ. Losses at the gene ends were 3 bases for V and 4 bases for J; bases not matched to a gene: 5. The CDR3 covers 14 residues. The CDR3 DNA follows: TGCGCCAGCAGCTGGACAACAGGGGGAGAGACCCAGTACTTC. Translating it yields CASSWTTGGETQYF.

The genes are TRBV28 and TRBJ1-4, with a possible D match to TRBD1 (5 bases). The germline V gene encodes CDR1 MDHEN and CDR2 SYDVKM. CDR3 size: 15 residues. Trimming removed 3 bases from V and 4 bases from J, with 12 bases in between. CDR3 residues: CASSLGTPINEKLFF. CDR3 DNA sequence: TGTGCCAGCAGTTTGGGGACCCCCATTAATGAAAAACTGTTTTTT.

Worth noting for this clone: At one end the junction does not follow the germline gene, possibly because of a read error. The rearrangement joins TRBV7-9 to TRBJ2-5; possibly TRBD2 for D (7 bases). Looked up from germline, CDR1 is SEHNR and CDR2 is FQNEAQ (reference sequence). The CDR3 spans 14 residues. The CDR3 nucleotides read TGTGCCAGCAGTTGGTCAGGGGCGCGGGAGACCCGGTACTTC. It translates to CASSWSGARETRYF.

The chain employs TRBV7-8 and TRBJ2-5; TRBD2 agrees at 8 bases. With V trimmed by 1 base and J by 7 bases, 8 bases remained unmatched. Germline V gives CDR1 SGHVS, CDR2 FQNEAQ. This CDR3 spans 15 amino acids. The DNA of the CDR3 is TGTGCCAGCAGCTTAGGCGGCGGGGGGAAAGTGACCCAGTACTTC. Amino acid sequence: CASSLGGGGKVTQYF.

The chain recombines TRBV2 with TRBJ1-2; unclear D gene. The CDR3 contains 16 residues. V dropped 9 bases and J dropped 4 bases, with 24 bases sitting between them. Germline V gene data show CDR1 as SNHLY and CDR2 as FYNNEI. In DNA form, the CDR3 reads TGTGCCAGACAGATGGGTCACACTCTGAAGCCCTATGGCTACACCTTC. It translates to CARQMGHTLKPYGYTF.

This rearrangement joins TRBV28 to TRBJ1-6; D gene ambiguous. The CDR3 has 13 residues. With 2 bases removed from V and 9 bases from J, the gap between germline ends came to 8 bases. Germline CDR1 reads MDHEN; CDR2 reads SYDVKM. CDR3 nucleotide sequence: TGTGCCAGCAGTTTAATGGATAGTTCACCCCTCCACTTT. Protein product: CASSLMDSSPLHF.

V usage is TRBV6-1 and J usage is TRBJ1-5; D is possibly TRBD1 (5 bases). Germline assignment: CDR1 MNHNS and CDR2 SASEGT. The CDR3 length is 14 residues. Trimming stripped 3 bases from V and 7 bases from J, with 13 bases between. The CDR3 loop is CASSEFGGGQPQHF. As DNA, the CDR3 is TGTGCCAGCAGTGAGTTTGGGGGGGGACAGCCCCAGCATTTT.

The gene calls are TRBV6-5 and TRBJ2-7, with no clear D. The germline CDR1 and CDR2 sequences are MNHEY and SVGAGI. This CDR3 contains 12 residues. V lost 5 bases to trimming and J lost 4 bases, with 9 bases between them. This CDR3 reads CASSDVGYEQYF. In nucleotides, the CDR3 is TGTGCCAGCAGTGATGTAGGGTACGAGCAGTACTTC.

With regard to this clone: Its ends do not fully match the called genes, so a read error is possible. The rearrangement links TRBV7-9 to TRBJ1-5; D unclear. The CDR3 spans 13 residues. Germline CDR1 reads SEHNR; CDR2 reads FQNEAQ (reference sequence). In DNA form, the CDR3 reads TGTGCCGGCAGCTTAACGAGCAATCAGCCCCAGCATTTT. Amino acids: CAGSLTSNQPQHF. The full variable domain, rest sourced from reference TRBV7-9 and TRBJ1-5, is DTGVSQNPRHKITKRGQNVTFRCDPISEHNRLYWYRQTLGQGPEFLTYFQNEAQLEKSRLLSDRFSAERPKGSFSTLEIQRTEQGDSAMYLCAGSLTSNQPQHFGDGTRLSIL.

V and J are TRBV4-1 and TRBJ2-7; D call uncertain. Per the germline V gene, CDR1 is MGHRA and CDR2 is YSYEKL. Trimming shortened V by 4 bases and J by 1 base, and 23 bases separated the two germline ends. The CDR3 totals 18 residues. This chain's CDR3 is CASSPQVQLPYGSYEQYF. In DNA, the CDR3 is TGCGCCAGCAGCCCCCAAGTTCAGCTTCCCTATGGATCCTACGAGCAGTACTTC.

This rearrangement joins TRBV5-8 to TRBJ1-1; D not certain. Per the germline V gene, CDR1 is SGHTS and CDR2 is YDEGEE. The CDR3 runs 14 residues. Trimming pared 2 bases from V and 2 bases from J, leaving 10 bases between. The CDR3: CASSLAVSNTEAFF. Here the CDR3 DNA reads TGTGCCAGCAGCTTAGCAGTCTCTAACACTGAAGCTTTCTTT. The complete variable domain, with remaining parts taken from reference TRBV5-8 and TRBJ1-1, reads EAGVTQSPTHLIKTRGQQATLRCSPISGHTSVYWYQQALGLGLQFLLWYDEGEERNRGNFPPRFSGRQFPNYSSELNVNALELEDSALYLCASSLAVSNTEAFFGQGTRLTVV.

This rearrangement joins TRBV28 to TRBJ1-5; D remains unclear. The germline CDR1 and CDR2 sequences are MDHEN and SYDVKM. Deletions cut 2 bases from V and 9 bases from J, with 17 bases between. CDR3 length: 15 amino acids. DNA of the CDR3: TGTGCCAGCAGTTTAGTCCCCAGGACGCCGGGGCCCCAGCATTTT. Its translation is CASSLVPRTPGPQHF.

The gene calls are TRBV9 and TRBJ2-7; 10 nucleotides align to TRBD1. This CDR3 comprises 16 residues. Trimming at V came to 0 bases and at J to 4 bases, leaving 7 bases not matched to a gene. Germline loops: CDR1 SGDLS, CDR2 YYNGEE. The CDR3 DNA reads TGTGCCAGCAGCGTAGGGACAGGGGGTGGGGCATACGAGCAGTACTTC. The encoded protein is CASSVGTGGGAYEQYF.

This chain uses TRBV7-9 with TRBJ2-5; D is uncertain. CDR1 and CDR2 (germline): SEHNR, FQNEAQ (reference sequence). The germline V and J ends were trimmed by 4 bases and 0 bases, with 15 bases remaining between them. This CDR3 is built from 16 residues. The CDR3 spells CASSSPGLANQETQYF. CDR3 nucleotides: TGTGCCAGCAGCTCCCCTGGGTTAGCTAACCAAGAGACCCAGTACTTC.

CDR3 nucleotide sequence: TGTGCCAGCAGTTTACGACCAGGGGGCTTTCTTGGCTACACCTTC. Its protein product is CASSLRPGGFLGYTF. The chain links TRBV28 to TRBJ1-2, with 8 bases matching TRBD1. V lost 2 bases and J lost 7; bases outside the gene matches: 9. Germline assignment: CDR1 MDHEN and CDR2 SYDVKM. CDR3 length: 15 amino acids.

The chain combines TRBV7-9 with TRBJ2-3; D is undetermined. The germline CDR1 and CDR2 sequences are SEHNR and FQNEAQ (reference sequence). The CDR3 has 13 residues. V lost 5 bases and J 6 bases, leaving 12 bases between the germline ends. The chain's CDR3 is CASSAPGGDTQYF. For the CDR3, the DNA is TGTGCCAGCAGCGCCCCGGGTGGGGATACGCAGTATTTT.

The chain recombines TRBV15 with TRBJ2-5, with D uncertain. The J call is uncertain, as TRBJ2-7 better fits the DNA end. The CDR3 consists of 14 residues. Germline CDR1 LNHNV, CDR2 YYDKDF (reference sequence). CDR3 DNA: TGTGCCACCAGCAGAGCCCCTCTTATCCACGAGCAGTACTTC. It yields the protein CATSRAPLIHEQYF.

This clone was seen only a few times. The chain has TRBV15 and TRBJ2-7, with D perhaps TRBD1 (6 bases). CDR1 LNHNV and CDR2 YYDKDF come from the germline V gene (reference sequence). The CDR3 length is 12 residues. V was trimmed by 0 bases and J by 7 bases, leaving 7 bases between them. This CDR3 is CATSRDDREQYF. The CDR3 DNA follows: TGTGCCACCAGCAGAGATGACAGGGAGCAGTACTTC.

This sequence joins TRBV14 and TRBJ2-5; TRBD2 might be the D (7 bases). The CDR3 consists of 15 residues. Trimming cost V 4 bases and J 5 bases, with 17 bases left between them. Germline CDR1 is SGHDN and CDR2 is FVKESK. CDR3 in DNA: TGTGCCAGCAGCCCCTTAGGCGGGGGCTGGGAGACCCAGTACTTC. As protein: CASSPLGGGWETQYF. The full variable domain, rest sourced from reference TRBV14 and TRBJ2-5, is EAGVTQFPSHSVIEKGQTVTLRCDPISGHDNLYWYRRVMGKEIKFLLHFVKESKQDESGMPNNRFLAERTGGTYSTLKVQPAELEDSGVYFCASSPLGGGWETQYFGPGTRLLVL.